These T cell receptor beta chains were read from a single sample in a study of blood T cell repertoires in COVID-19. The data were produced by immunoSEQ multiplex PCR, yet TCRdb's version contains in-frame clones alone and is incomplete. Of about 73,000 clones detected, about 86% appear once; the ten largest clones hold under 30%. Sequencing used peripheral blood. All receptors derive from a human donor in a cohort sampled during active COVID-19. Both conserved end residues are part of each CDR3. D genes are given only for firm matches. Only some rows state a clone size, as once, few, many or a class for expanded clones.

j_gene | abundance | d_gene | v_gene | CDR3aa | CDR3nt
TRBJ2-2 | few | - | TRBV4-2 | CASSQNEGGPGELFF | TGTGCCAGCAGCCAGAACGAGGGGGGGCCCGGGGAGCTGTTTTTT
TRBJ2-7 | - | - | TRBV6-2/TRBV6-3 | CASRYRSSYEQYF | TGTGCCAGCAGATACAGGAGCTCCTACGAGCAGTACTTC
TRBJ1-1 | - | TRBD1 | TRBV7-9 | CASSQGGSTEAFF | TGTGCCAGCTCCCAGGGGGGAAGCACTGAAGCTTTCTTT
TRBJ1-5 | - | - | TRBV6-5 | CAFSAREDQPQHF | TGTGCCTTTTCGGCGAGGGAAGATCAGCCCCAGCATTTT
TRBJ2-1 | - | - | TRBV19 | CASRGTLYNEQFF | TGTGCCAGTAGAGGGACATTATACAATGAGCAGTTCTTC
TRBJ2-1 | - | - | TRBV10-3 | CAISETNGNEQFF | TGTGCCATCAGTGAGACTAATGGCAATGAGCAGTTCTTC
TRBJ2-7 | once | TRBD1 | TRBV5-5 | CASSWGPGQGGGEQYF | TGTGCCAGCAGCTGGGGCCCGGGACAGGGGGGAGGAGAGCAGTACTTC
TRBJ2-5 | few | - | TRBV7-2 | CASSPFGQETQYF | TGTGCCAGCAGCCCCTTCGGTCAAGAGACCCAGTACTTC
TRBJ1-1 | few | - | TRBV19 | CASGRTEAFF | TGTGCCAGTGGTCGAACAGAAGCTTTCTTT
TRBJ1-5 | - | - | TRBV19 | CASSSSWGVNQPQHF | TGTGCCAGTAGTAGTTCATGGGGGGTCAATCAGCCCCAGCATTTT
TRBJ1-2 | - | - | TRBV24-1 | CATSGTVNYGYTF | TGTGCCACCAGTGGGACAGTTAACTATGGCTACACCTTC
TRBJ1-1 | - | - | TRBV13 | CATRGIAEAFF | TGTGCCACTAGGGGTATCGCTGAAGCTTTCTTT
TRBJ2-5 | - | TRBD2 | TRBV6-5 | CASSWRGGGQETQYF | TGTGCCAGCAGTTGGCGCGGGGGGGGGCAAGAGACCCAGTACTTC
TRBJ1-1 | - | - | TRBV5-6 | CASSLAGDGFNTEAFF | TGTGCCAGCAGCTTGGCCGGAGACGGGTTCAACACTGAAGCTTTCTTT
TRBJ2-1 | few | TRBD2 | TRBV9 | CASSVVSSGAKSEQFF | TGTGCCAGCAGCGTAGTATCTAGCGGGGCGAAAAGTGAGCAGTTCTTC
TRBJ2-3 | - | - | TRBV15 | CATSRVGHRTDTQYF | TGTGCCACCAGCAGGGTCGGACACCGCACAGATACGCAGTATTTT
TRBJ1-2 | - | - | TRBV28 | CASSFSDRPQEGYTF | TGTGCCAGCAGTTTCTCTGACAGGCCTCAAGAGGGCTACACCTTC
TRBJ2-3 | - | - | TRBV19 | CASSPSSYYTDTQYF | TGTGCCAGTAGTCCCAGCTCCTACTACACAGATACGCAGTATTTT
TRBJ1-3 | - | TRBD1 | TRBV7-2 | CASSFDRDSGNTIYF | TGTGCCAGCAGCTTTGACAGGGACTCTGGAAACACCATATATTTT
TRBJ2-2 | - | - | TRBV27 | CASSLLSPGELFF | TGTGCCAGCAGTTTACTTAGCCCCGGGGAGCTGTTTTTT
TRBJ2-5 | - | - | TRBV27 | CASSPNQETQYF | TGTGCCAGCAGCCCAAACCAAGAGACCCAGTACTTC
TRBJ1-6 | - | - | TRBV9 | CASSSHSLAGSYNSPLHF | TGTGCCAGCAGCTCCCATAGCCTGGCGGGGTCCTATAATTCACCCCTCCACTTT
TRBJ1-2 | - | TRBD1 | TRBV7-9 | CASSLASGGIYGYTF | TGTGCCAGCAGCTTAGCATCAGGGGGGATCTATGGCTACACCTTC
TRBJ1-5 | - | TRBD1 | TRBV4-1 | CASSPARTGVTNQPQHF | TGCGCCAGCAGCCCAGCCCGGACAGGGGTCACCAATCAGCCCCAGCATTTT
TRBJ2-7 | - | TRBD2 | TRBV3-1/TRBV3-2 | CASSQAGTSSYEQYF | TGTGCCAGCAGCCAAGCCGGGACTAGCTCTTACGAGCAGTACTTC
TRBJ2-2 | - | - | TRBV10-2 | CASSLQRNGELFF | TGCGCCAGCAGTCTACAGAGAAACGGGGAGCTGTTTTTT
TRBJ1-3 | once | TRBD1 | TRBV25-1 | CASSDHTGGSSGNTIYF | TGTGCCAGCAGTGATCATACAGGGGGGAGCTCTGGAAACACCATATATTTT
TRBJ2-7 | once | TRBD1 | TRBV7-3 | CASSSSVGQGAPWDYEQYF | TGTGCCAGCAGCTCTTCGGTGGGACAGGGGGCCCCGTGGGACTACGAGCAGTACTTC
TRBJ2-4 | - | - | TRBV27 | CASSYGPTGGADKNIQYF | TGTGCCAGCAGTTACGGCCCCACAGGGGGGGCGGACAAAAACATTCAGTACTTC
TRBJ2-7 | - | TRBD2 | TRBV28 | CASSSPWTSGGVQSYEQYF | TGTGCCAGCAGTTCCCCGTGGACTAGCGGGGGGGTCCAATCCTACGAGCAGTACTTC
TRBJ1-1 | - | TRBD1 | TRBV20-1 | CSASSPGQGARTEAFF | TGCAGTGCTAGTAGCCCGGGACAGGGGGCGAGAACTGAAGCTTTCTTT
TRBJ2-2 | - | TRBD1 | TRBV4-3 | CASSQEGQRYTGELFF | TGCGCCAGCAGCCAAGAGGGACAGCGTTACACCGGGGAGCTGTTTTTT
TRBJ2-5 | - | TRBD1 | TRBV5-1 | CASSLAVQGGETQYF | TGCGCCAGCAGCTTGGCCGTACAGGGGGGTGAGACCCAGTACTTC
TRBJ1-4 | - | TRBD1 | TRBV28 | CASRPLQGMNEKLFF | TGTGCCAGCAGACCGTTACAGGGGATGAATGAAAAACTGTTTTTT
TRBJ2-7 | - | TRBD2 | TRBV10-3 | CAIKAGPRQGEQYF | TGTGCCATCAAAGCGGGACCTCGCCAGGGCGAGCAGTACTTC
TRBJ1-5 | - | - | TRBV4-2 | CASSQDLVATPQPQHF | TGTGCCAGCAGCCAAGATCTAGTCGCGACCCCCCAGCCCCAGCATTTT
TRBJ1-1 | once | TRBD1 | TRBV2 | CARTNRGAEAFF | TGTGCCAGGACAAACAGGGGCGCTGAAGCTTTCTTT
TRBJ2-5 | - | TRBD1 | TRBV5-4 | CASKPGTGQETQYF | TGTGCCAGCAAACCCGGGACAGGGCAAGAGACCCAGTACTTC
TRBJ2-7 | - | TRBD1 | TRBV2 | CASRSDRGQYEQYF | TGTGCCAGCAGATCGGACAGGGGGCAGTACGAGCAGTACTTC